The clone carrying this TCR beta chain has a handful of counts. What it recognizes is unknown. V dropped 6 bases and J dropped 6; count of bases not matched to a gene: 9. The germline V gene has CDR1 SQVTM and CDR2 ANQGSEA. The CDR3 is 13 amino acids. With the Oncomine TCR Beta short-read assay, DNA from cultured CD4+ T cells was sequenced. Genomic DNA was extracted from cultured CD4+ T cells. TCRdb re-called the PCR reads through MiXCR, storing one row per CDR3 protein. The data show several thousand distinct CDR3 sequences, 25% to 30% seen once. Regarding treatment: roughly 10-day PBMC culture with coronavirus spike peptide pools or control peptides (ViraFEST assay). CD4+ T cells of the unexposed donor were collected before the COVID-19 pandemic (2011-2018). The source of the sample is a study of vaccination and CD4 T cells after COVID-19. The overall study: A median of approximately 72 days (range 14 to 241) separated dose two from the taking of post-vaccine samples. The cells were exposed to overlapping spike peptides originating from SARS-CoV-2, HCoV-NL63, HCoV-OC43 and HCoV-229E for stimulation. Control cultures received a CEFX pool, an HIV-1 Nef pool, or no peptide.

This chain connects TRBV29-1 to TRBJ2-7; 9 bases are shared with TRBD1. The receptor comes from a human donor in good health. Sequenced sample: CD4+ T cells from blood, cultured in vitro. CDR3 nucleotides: TGCAGCGTCCCGGGACAGGGCGATGCCGAGCAGTACTTC. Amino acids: CSVPGQGDAEQYF.